The 25 T cell receptor beta chains reported below all come from one sample, sequenced in a study of cytomegalovirus exposure and HLA in healthy donors. Sequencing was performed with immunoSEQ multiplex PCR; in TCRdb, only in-frame clones are kept and a portion is missing. The table lists 100,000 to 150,000 clones, roughly 90% of them singletons, with more than 1.5% in the top ten. The specimen sequenced was PBMCs. Receptors were obtained from a young woman in good health and CMV-seronegative.

The V call is TRBV18, the J call TRBJ2-1; 11 nucleotides align to TRBD2. With V trimmed by 7 bases and J by 4 bases, 6 bases remained unmatched. This CDR3 contains 15 residues. Germline CDR1 is KGHSH and CDR2 is LQKENI. The CDR3 spells CASFPGTSGYNEQFF. The CDR3 bases are TGTGCCAGCTTCCCCGGGACTAGCGGATACAATGAGCAGTTCTTC.

V gene TRBV15 combines with J gene TRBJ2-7, with unresolved D. Germline V lookup: CDR1 LNHNV, CDR2 YYDKDF (reference sequence). Trimming removed 1 base at V and 5 bases at J, with 9 bases between. CDR3 length: 13 residues. The CDR3 loop reads CATSRVFRDEQYF. The CDR3 nucleotides read TGTGCCACCAGCAGAGTGTTTCGGGACGAGCAGTACTTC.

This chain connects TRBV19 to TRBJ1-3, with 7 bases identical to TRBD1. Germline lookup yields CDR1 LNHDA and CDR2 SQIVND (reference sequence). This CDR3 has 15 amino acids. Losses at the gene ends were 5 bases for V and 6 bases for J; bases not matched to a gene: 10. In DNA form, the CDR3 reads TGTGCCAGTAGTTGGACAGGAACTGGCCCAAACACCATATATTTT. Encoded protein: CASSWTGTGPNTIYF.

The CDR3 spells CSVDPTGTVSNQPQHF. The DNA of the CDR3 is TGCAGCGTTGACCCGACAGGGACAGTTAGCAATCAGCCCCAGCATTTT. This chain links TRBV29-1 with TRBJ1-5; 7 positions match TRBD1. Germline lookup yields CDR1 SQVTM and CDR2 ANQGSEA. The junction had 8 bases not matched to a gene; V was cut back by 3 bases and J by 0 bases. The CDR3 contains 16 residues.

The V and J genes are TRBV27 and TRBJ2-1; 7 bases are a match to TRBD2. Germline CDR1 MNHEY, CDR2 SMNVEV (reference sequence). This CDR3 has 16 residues. V lost 5 bases to trimming and J lost 0 bases; unmatched junction nucleotides: 7. CDR3 nucleotide sequence: TGTGCCAGCAGTCCTCTTCGCGGGAGCTCCTACAATGAGCAGTTCTTC. It translates to CASSPLRGSSYNEQFF.

This clone has more than one count but fewer than ten. This sequence joins TRBV2 and TRBJ1-1; the D is unclear. Trimming left V 2 bases short and J 8 bases short, with 12 bases between. This CDR3 is built from 13 residues. Germline V gene lookup returns CDR1 SNHLY and CDR2 FYNNEI. The CDR3 nucleotides are TGTGCCAGCAGTGAATTGTCCAGACTGGAAGCTTTCTTT. It specifies CASSELSRLEAFF.

The gene calls are TRBV7-8 and TRBJ2-4; 9 bases match TRBD2. With V trimmed by 1 base and J by 1 base, 11 bases remained unmatched. The CDR3 contains 19 residues. Germline CDR1 and CDR2: SGHVS and FQNEAQ. CDR3 sequence: CASSLEVSGSAGAKNIQYF. In DNA form, the CDR3 reads TGTGCCAGCAGCTTAGAGGTTAGCGGGAGTGCTGGGGCCAAAAACATTCAGTACTTC.

The chain employs TRBV14 and TRBJ1-1; D remains ambiguous. Trimming cost V 1 base and J 12 bases, with 9 bases left between them. The germline gives CDR1 SGHDN, CDR2 FVKESK. CDR3 length: 11 amino acids. The CDR3 is CASSQGTGPFF. Here the CDR3 DNA reads TGTGCCAGCAGCCAAGGGACTGGTCCTTTCTTT.

V and J are TRBV5-1 and TRBJ2-4, with 8 bases lining up with TRBD1. Unmatched junction bases numbered 8, after V lost 5 bases and J lost 7 bases. Germline-derived CDR1 and CDR2 are SGHRS and YFSETQ. The CDR3 totals 14 residues. This chain's CDR3 is CASRPTGGNNIQYF. The CDR3 DNA follows: TGCGCCAGCAGACCCACAGGGGGTAACAACATTCAGTACTTC.

The rearrangement uses TRBV19 and TRBJ2-7, with TRBD1 identical over 7 bases. CDR1 and CDR2 (germline): LNHDA, SQIVND (reference sequence). There are 13 residues in the CDR3. The V segment lost 3 bases and the J segment 5 bases; nucleotides outside the gene matches: 4. The CDR3 DNA reads TGTGCCAGTAGTATTAACAGGGGAAACGAGCAGTACTTC. This sequence encodes CASSINRGNEQYF.

V and J are TRBV5-1 and TRBJ1-1, with D uncertain. Germline V gives CDR1 SGHRS, CDR2 YFSETQ. The CDR3 extends over 13 amino acids. V dropped 2 bases and J dropped 2 bases, with 7 bases sitting between them. The CDR3 DNA sequence: TGCGCCAGCAGCTTAGGAGTAAACACTGAAGCTTTCTTT. This codes for CASSLGVNTEAFF.

The CDR3 sequence is CASSPRQRDYGYTF. CDR3 in DNA: TGTGCCAGCTCACCGAGGCAGAGGGATTATGGCTACACCTTC. The chain uses TRBV18 and TRBJ1-2, with D unclear. Germline V lookup: CDR1 KGHSH, CDR2 LQKENI. Trimming took 3 bases from V and 5 from J, leaving 13 bases between them. This CDR3 contains 14 residues.

The chain combines TRBV12-5 with TRBJ1-5; D might be TRBD1 (6 bases). The germline V gene has CDR1 LGHNT and CDR2 FRNRAP. This CDR3 is 14 amino acids long. The V end lost 5 bases, the J end lost 6 bases, and 14 bases lay between the germline ends. The CDR3 nucleotides are TGTGCTAGTGGTACAGGGACACACGGTCAGCCCCAGCATTTT. Residues: CASGTGTHGQPQHF.

V gene TRBV2 combines with J gene TRBJ2-5; 9 bases fit TRBD1. Trimming cost V 6 bases and J 5 bases; bases outside gene matches: 7. The CDR3 has 14 amino acids. In germline, CDR1 is SNHLY, CDR2 FYNNEI. The CDR3 here is CASRVTGGAETQYF. The CDR3 DNA follows: TGTGCCAGCAGGGTAACAGGGGGCGCGGAGACCCAGTACTTC.

The V call is TRBV9, the J call TRBJ2-3; a possible D gene is TRBD1 (5 bases). Germline CDR1 and CDR2: SGDLS and YYNGEE. V was clipped by 3 bases and J by 0 bases, with 8 bases between them. The CDR3 is 14 residues long. CDR3 sequence reads: CASSGRVSTDTQYF. Written as DNA, the CDR3 is TGTGCCAGCAGCGGCAGGGTGAGCACAGATACGCAGTATTTT.

The V and J genes are TRBV7-9 and TRBJ2-1; maybe TRBD2 (6 bases). CDR1 is SEHNR and CDR2 is FQNEAQ in the germline V gene (reference sequence). V was cut by 5 bases and J by 6 bases, with 17 bases left in between. CDR3 size: 15 residues. DNA of the CDR3: TGTGCCAGCAGCCCCTTGGGGGGAGCGGGCAATGAGCAGTTCTTC. Residues: CASSPLGGAGNEQFF.

This chain connects TRBV29-1 to TRBJ2-7, with 8 bases lining up with TRBD1. The germline V gene encodes CDR1 SQVTM and CDR2 ANQGSEA. CDR3 length: 13 residues. Trimming removed 6 bases from V and 7 bases from J; junction bases left unmatched: 11. CDR3: CSVVADREMEQYF. The CDR3 nucleotides read TGCAGCGTGGTCGCGGACAGGGAAATGGAGCAGTACTTC.

The V gene is TRBV7-6, the J gene TRBJ2-5, with D tentatively TRBD1 (6 bases). Trimming cost V 4 bases and J 2 bases, with 8 bases left between them. This CDR3 spans 13 amino acids. Germline CDR1 reads SGHVS; CDR2 reads FNYEAQ. The CDR3 loop reads CASSSGQQETQYF. CDR3 nucleotide sequence: TGTGCCAGCAGCTCCGGACAGCAAGAGACCCAGTACTTC.

This chain links TRBV7-9 with TRBJ2-1; TRBD1 matches 7 bases. Germline CDR1 and CDR2: SEHNR and FQNEAQ (reference sequence). The CDR3 spans 13 residues. J lost 8 bases, V lost 6 bases, and 7 bases had no gene match. The CDR3 bases are TGTGCCAGCAGACCGACAGGGCCCCATGAGCAGTTCTTC. This sequence encodes CASRPTGPHEQFF.

The rearrangement joins TRBV2 to TRBJ2-3, with 13 bases fitting TRBD2. Germline V gene sequence: CDR1 SNHLY, CDR2 FYNNEI. The CDR3 spans 15 residues. V shed 5 bases, J shed 4 bases, and the junction held 3 bases outside the gene matches. CDR3: CASSPGLAGSDTQYF. CDR3 nucleotide sequence: TGTGCCAGCAGTCCGGGACTAGCGGGATCAGATACGCAGTATTTT. Combining the CDR3 with reference TRBV2 and TRBJ2-3 gives the whole variable domain EPEVTQTPSHQVTQMGQEVILRCVPISNHLYFYWYRQILGQKVEFLVSFYNNEISEKSEIFDDQFSVERPDGSNFTLKIRSTKLEDSAMYFCASSPGLAGSDTQYFGPGTRLTVL.

Note on this clone: At one end, the junction sequence differs from germline, possibly due to a read error. The chain uses TRBV7-7 and TRBJ2-2, with 9 bases identical to TRBD1. The CDR3 has 15 amino acids. Germline assignment: CDR1 SSHAT and CDR2 FNYEAQ (reference sequence). The CDR3 DNA is TGTGCTAGCAGCTCAGGAACAGGGGGCGGCGGGGAGCTGTTTTTT. Its translation: CASSSGTGGGGELFF.

The chain couples TRBV27 to TRBJ2-7; TRBD2 aligns across 9 bases. J lost 2 bases, V lost 3 bases, and 20 bases had no gene match. The CDR3 consists of 20 residues. The germline V gene has CDR1 MNHEY and CDR2 SMNVEV (reference sequence). The CDR3 region has the DNA TGTGCCAGCAGTTTGGCCCTACCGGGACTAGCCCGGAGGGCGACCTACGAGCAGTACTTC. Translating it yields CASSLALPGLARRATYEQYF.

This clone was counted a single time. Other DNA sequences in this sample translate to the same CDR3. The V and J genes are TRBV5-1 and TRBJ2-7; D is undetermined. Germline V lookup: CDR1 SGHRS, CDR2 YFSETQ. V lost 0 bases and J 7 bases, leaving 5 bases between the germline ends. The CDR3 has 11 residues. CDR3 bases: TGCGCCAGCAGCTTGGCGGGTGAGCAGTACTTC. This encodes CASSLAGEQYF.

The V and J genes are TRBV29-1 and TRBJ2-1; D is unclear. Per the germline V gene, CDR1 is SQVTM and CDR2 is ANQGSEA. Trimming took off 4 bases at V and 7 bases at J, with 8 bases between the two ends. There are 11 residues in the CDR3. CDR3 DNA: TGCAGCGTTGGGCTCAAGAATGAGCAGTTCTTC. This gives the protein CSVGLKNEQFF.

The chain joins TRBV4-1 to TRBJ1-1; no clear D. The CDR3 extends over 15 amino acids. The V and J ends lost 6 bases and 2 bases respectively, with 16 bases between them. CDR1 is MGHRA, CDR2 YSYEKL, per germline. The CDR3 region has the DNA TGCGCCAGCAGACCCATCGGGGAAGGAAACACTGAAGCTTTCTTT. It yields the protein CASRPIGEGNTEAFF.